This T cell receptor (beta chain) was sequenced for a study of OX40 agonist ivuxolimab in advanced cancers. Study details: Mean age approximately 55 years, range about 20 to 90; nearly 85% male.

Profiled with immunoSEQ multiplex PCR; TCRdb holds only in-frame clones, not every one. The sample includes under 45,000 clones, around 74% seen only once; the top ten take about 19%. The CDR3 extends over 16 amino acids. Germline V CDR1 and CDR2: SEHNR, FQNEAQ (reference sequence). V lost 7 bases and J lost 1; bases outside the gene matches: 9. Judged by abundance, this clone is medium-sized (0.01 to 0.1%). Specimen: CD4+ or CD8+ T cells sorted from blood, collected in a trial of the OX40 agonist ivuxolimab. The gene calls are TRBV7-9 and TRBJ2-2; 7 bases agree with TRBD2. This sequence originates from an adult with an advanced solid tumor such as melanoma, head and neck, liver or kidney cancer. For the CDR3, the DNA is TGTGCCAGCATCCCGGGGAGGGGAAAGAACACCGGGGAGCTGTTTTTT. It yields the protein CASIPGRGKNTGELFF.